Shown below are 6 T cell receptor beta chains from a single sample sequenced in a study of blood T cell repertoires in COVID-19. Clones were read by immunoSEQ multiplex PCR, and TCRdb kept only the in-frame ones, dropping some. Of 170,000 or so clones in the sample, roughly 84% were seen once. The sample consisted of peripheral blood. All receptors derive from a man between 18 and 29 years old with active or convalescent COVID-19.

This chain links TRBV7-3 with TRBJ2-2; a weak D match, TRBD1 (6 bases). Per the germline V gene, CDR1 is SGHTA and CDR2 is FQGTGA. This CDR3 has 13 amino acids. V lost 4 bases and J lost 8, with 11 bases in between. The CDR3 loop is CASSSGHAGELFF. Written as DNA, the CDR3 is TGTGCCAGCAGCTCGGGACACGCGGGGGAGCTGTTTTTT.

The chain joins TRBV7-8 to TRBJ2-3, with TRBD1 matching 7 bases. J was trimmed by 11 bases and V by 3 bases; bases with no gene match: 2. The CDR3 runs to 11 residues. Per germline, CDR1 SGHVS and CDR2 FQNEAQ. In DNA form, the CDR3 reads TGTGCCAGCAGCTTGGGACAGCAGCAGTATTTT. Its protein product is CASSLGQQQYF.

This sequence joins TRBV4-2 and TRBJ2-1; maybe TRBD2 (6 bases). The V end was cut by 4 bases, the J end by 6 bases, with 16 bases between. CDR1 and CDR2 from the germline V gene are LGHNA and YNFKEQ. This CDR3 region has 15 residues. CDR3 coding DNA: TGTGCCAGCAGCCCTCGGGACTCCCGGGGCAATGAGCAGTTCTTC. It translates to CASSPRDSRGNEQFF.

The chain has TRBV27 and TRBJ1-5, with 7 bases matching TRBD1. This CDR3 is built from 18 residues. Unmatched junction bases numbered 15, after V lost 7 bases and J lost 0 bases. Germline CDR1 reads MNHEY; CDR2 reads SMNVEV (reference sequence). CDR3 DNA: TGTGCCAGCACTCCTCCGGGACAGCTAGAAACTAGCAATCAGCCCCAGCATTTT. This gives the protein CASTPPGQLETSNQPQHF.

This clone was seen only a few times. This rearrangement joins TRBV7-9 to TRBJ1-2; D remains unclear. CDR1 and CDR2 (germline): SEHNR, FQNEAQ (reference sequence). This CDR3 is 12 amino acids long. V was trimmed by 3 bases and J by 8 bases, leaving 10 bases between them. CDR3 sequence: CASSLWENGYTF. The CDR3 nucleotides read TGTGCCAGCAGCTTGTGGGAGAACGGCTACACCTTC.

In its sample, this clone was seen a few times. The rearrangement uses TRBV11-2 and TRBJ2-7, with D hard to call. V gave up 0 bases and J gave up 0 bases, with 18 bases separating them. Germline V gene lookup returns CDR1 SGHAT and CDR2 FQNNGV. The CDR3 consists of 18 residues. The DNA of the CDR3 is TGTGCCAGCAGCTTAGATGGTGGTTTCGGAACTATCTCCTACGAGCAGTACTTC. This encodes CASSLDGGFGTISYEQYF.